The sequence of this T cell receptor beta chain was determined in a study of T cell repertoires in cytomegalovirus infection. Per germline, CDR1 DFQATT and CDR2 SNEGSKA (reference sequence). The germline V and J ends were trimmed by 6 bases and 0 bases, with 9 bases remaining between them. CDR3 length: 12 amino acids. From the reads, TCRdb called clonotypes with MiXCR, one entry per CDR3 protein. The table shows 110,000 or so distinct CDR3 sequences, with under 35% occurring only once. Concerning this clonotype: Antigen: not known.

The source material was CD8+ T cells from cultured PBMCs, sampled from culture after CMV antigen stimulation. The receptor was isolated from a human donor in good health (CMV status not recorded). Some clones in this sample may be carry-over from other donors' samples. The V call is TRBV20-1, the J call TRBJ2-7, with D unresolved. CDR3 nucleotides: TGCAGTGCCCGGATGCTCTCCTACGAGCAGTACTTC. Translating it yields CSARMLSYEQYF.